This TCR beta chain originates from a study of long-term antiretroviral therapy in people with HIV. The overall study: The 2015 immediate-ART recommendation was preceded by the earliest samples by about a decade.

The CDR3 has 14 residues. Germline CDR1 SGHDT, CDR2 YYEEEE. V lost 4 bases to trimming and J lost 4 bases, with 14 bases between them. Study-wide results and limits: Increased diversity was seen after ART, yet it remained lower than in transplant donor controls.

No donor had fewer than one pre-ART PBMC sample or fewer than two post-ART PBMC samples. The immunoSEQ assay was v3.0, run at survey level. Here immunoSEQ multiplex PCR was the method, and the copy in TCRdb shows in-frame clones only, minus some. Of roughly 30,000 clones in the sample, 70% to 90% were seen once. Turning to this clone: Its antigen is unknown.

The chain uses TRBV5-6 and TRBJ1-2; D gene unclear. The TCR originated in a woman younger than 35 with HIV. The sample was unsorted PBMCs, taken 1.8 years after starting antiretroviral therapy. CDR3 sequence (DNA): TGTGCCAGCAGCCCCCGGCGGGTTTCCTATGGCTACACCTTC. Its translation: CASSPRRVSYGYTF.